The rows below give T cell receptor beta chains drawn from one sample of a study of blood T cells in healthy people across ages. One entry per CDR3 protein results from TCRdb running MiXCR on the 5' RACE reads. The data contain roughly 1.6 million distinct CDR3 sequences, almost 35% of them singletons. The specimen sequenced was blood. The receptors were sampled from a woman between 25 and 40 years old in good health. The CDR3 runs from the conserved cysteine through the conserved F or W. Each record gives: clone size, J gene, D gene, V gene, CDR3 DNA, CDR3 protein. D genes are given only for firm matches. Some rows mark clone size as missing; the rest say once, few, many or name a class of expanded clone.

size: NA
J: TRBJ2-1
D: NA
V: TRBV20-1
DNA: TGCAGTGCTAGGGCGCAGCTGTACAATGAGCAGTTCTTC
CDR3: CSARAQLYNEQFF

size: NA
J: TRBJ2-1
D: NA
V: TRBV9
DNA: TGTGCCAGCAGCCCGAGACTACTCAGGGGGGGTGAGCAGTTCTTC
CDR3: CASSPRLLRGGEQFF

size: few
J: TRBJ2-1
D: NA
V: TRBV7-9
DNA: TGTGCCAGCAGCTTCTCGGGACCGCTCTACAATGAGCAGTTCTTC
CDR3: CASSFSGPLYNEQFF

size: NA
J: TRBJ2-7
D: NA
V: TRBV4-1
DNA: TGCGCCAGCCGGAGGGACATAACGACCCCCTACGAGCAGTACTTC
CDR3: CASRRDITTPYEQYF

size: NA
J: TRBJ2-7
D: TRBD1
V: TRBV6-1
DNA: TGTGCCAGCAGTAGGGACAGGCCTGACGAGCAGTACTTC
CDR3: CASSRDRPDEQYF

size: many
J: TRBJ1-2
D: TRBD1
V: TRBV4-1
DNA: TGCGCCAGCAGCCTAGCCGGGACAGATCATGGCTACACCTTC
CDR3: CASSLAGTDHGYTF

size: few
J: TRBJ1-2
D: NA
V: TRBV7-6
DNA: TGTGCCAGCAGCTTATCACAAGACTATGGCTACACCTTC
CDR3: CASSLSQDYGYTF

size: NA
J: TRBJ1-5
D: NA
V: TRBV20-1
DNA: TGCAGTGCTAGAGACGGACACGGCGGCAATCAGCCCCAGCATTTT
CDR3: CSARDGHGGNQPQHF

size: NA
J: TRBJ1-2
D: TRBD1
V: TRBV9
DNA: TGTGCCAGCAGCGGACCGGGACAGGGGTTTGGCTACACCTTC
CDR3: CASSGPGQGFGYTF

size: NA
J: TRBJ1-1
D: NA
V: TRBV4-1
DNA: TGCGCCAGCAGCCAAGTTAGGCGGACGAACACTGAAGCTTTCTTT
CDR3: CASSQVRRTNTEAFF

size: NA
J: TRBJ1-4
D: NA
V: TRBV10-2
DNA: TGCGCCAGCAGTGACAGGGATAATGAAAAACTGTTTTTT
CDR3: CASSDRDNEKLFF

size: NA
J: TRBJ1-1
D: NA
V: TRBV5-1
DNA: TGCGCCAGCAGCTGGCAGGGCCAAAACACTGAAGCTTTCTTT
CDR3: CASSWQGQNTEAFF

size: NA
J: TRBJ2-3
D: TRBD2
V: TRBV7-6
DNA: TGTGCCAGCAGCCCCCTGGAAACTAGCGGGAGGCCCACAGATACGCAGTATTTT
CDR3: CASSPLETSGRPTDTQYF

size: few
J: TRBJ2-1
D: NA
V: TRBV9
DNA: TGTGCCAGCAGTGTAGTGGAAGGCTCCTACAATGAGCAGTTCTTC
CDR3: CASSVVEGSYNEQFF

size: once
J: TRBJ2-7
D: NA
V: TRBV12-3/TRBV12-4
DNA: TGTGCCAGCACGACAGGAGGTCCCTACAAGCAGTACTTC
CDR3: CASTTGGPYKQYF

size: NA
J: TRBJ2-2
D: NA
V: TRBV5-6
DNA: TGTGCCAGCAGCCGCCCCTATGGGGAGAACACCGGGGAGCTGTTTTTT
CDR3: CASSRPYGENTGELFF

size: few
J: TRBJ2-2
D: NA
V: TRBV9
DNA: TGTGCCAGCAGCGTTAACGCAGCGGAACCGAACACCGGGGAGCTGTTTTTT
CDR3: CASSVNAAEPNTGELFF

size: few
J: TRBJ1-2
D: NA
V: TRBV4-2
DNA: TGTGCCAGCAGCCAAACCGCGGCGGTGAACTATGGCTACACCTTC
CDR3: CASSQTAAVNYGYTF

size: few
J: TRBJ1-4
D: TRBD1
V: TRBV12-3/TRBV12-4
DNA: TGTGCCAGCAGACCTTCGGGCAGGGGGCGAAAAAATGAAAAACTGTTTTTT
CDR3: CASRPSGRGRKNEKLFF

size: NA
J: TRBJ2-1
D: TRBD2
V: TRBV7-9
DNA: TGTGCCAGCAGCTCCCAGCGGGGGCTTTACAATGAGCAGTTCTTC
CDR3: CASSSQRGLYNEQFF

size: many
J: TRBJ2-3
D: NA
V: TRBV7-8
DNA: TGTGCCAGCAGCTTAAGTCGGGGTTCCACAGATACGCAGTATTTT
CDR3: CASSLSRGSTDTQYF

size: NA
J: TRBJ2-7
D: NA
V: TRBV27
DNA: TGTGCCTCCAAACCCTCGGGCAGAATCGAGCAGTACTTC
CDR3: CASKPSGRIEQYF

size: NA
J: TRBJ2-7
D: NA
V: TRBV10-3
DNA: TGTACCATCAGTGAGTCAGGTTATGAGCAGTACTTC
CDR3: CTISESGYEQYF

size: NA
J: TRBJ2-3
D: NA
V: TRBV12-3/TRBV12-4
DNA: TGTGCCAGCAATGCCGGGGACAGCACAGATACGCAGTATTTT
CDR3: CASNAGDSTDTQYF

size: few
J: TRBJ2-5
D: NA
V: TRBV4-1
DNA: TGCGCCAGCAGCCAGTTTGCACAAGAGACCCAGTACTTC
CDR3: CASSQFAQETQYF

size: once
J: TRBJ1-1
D: NA
V: TRBV20-1
DNA: TGCAGTGCTAACAGGGTAGAGTACACTGAAGCTTTCTTT
CDR3: CSANRVEYTEAFF

size: many
J: TRBJ2-3
D: NA
V: TRBV9
DNA: TGTGCCAGCAGCCCCCAATCAGATACGCAGTATTTT
CDR3: CASSPQSDTQYF

size: few
J: TRBJ2-3
D: TRBD2
V: TRBV9
DNA: TGTGCCAGCAGCGCAGTCCCGGGACTAGCGGGGGTTACAGATACGCAGTATTTT
CDR3: CASSAVPGLAGVTDTQYF

size: NA
J: TRBJ1-2
D: NA
V: TRBV19
DNA: TGTGCCAGTAGTATACACAGCTTCTATGGCTACACCTTC
CDR3: CASSIHSFYGYTF

size: NA
J: TRBJ2-2
D: TRBD1
V: TRBV5-1
DNA: TGCGCCAGCCGACAGGGTTCGAACACCGGGGAGCTGTTTTTT
CDR3: CASRQGSNTGELFF

size: NA
J: TRBJ2-6
D: NA
V: TRBV29-1
DNA: TGCAGCGTTTCCCGCCCCAGCTCTGGGGCCAACGTCCAGACTTTC
CDR3: CSVSRPSSGANVQTF

size: few
J: TRBJ2-1
D: NA
V: TRBV19
DNA: TGTGCCAGTATAGACGGGACGAGCTCCTACAATGAGCAGTTCTTC
CDR3: CASIDGTSSYNEQFF

size: NA
J: TRBJ2-7
D: NA
V: TRBV7-9
DNA: TGTGCCAGCAGCTTTGACAGACCCTACGAGCAGTACTTC
CDR3: CASSFDRPYEQYF

size: few
J: TRBJ2-5
D: TRBD1
V: TRBV15
DNA: TGTGCCACCAGCATCGGCCGCGGAAGGGGGCCTCAGTACTTC
CDR3: CATSIGRGRGPQYF

size: few
J: TRBJ2-3
D: NA
V: TRBV7-2
DNA: TGTGCCAGCAGCTTACCGAGGGGGATGACAGATACGCAGTATTTT
CDR3: CASSLPRGMTDTQYF

size: NA
J: TRBJ2-7
D: TRBD1
V: TRBV20-1
DNA: TGCAGTGCGATTGGGACAGGGCCGGTCGAGCAGTACTTC
CDR3: CSAIGTGPVEQYF

size: NA
J: TRBJ1-2
D: NA
V: TRBV4-1
DNA: TGCGCCAGCAGCCAACACCGGGAAGGGGCCTATGGCTACACCTTC
CDR3: CASSQHREGAYGYTF

size: many
J: TRBJ2-1
D: TRBD2
V: TRBV29-1
DNA: TGCAGCGCCTCGGGCGCAGGACATAGCGGGAAAGACTCCTACAATGAGCAGTTCTTC
CDR3: CSASGAGHSGKDSYNEQFF

size: NA
J: TRBJ2-3
D: TRBD2
V: TRBV20-1
DNA: TGCAGTGCTTCCCCCGGACTAGCGGGGGCTAGCACAGATACGCAGTATTTT
CDR3: CSASPGLAGASTDTQYF

size: few
J: TRBJ2-1
D: TRBD2
V: TRBV10-3
DNA: TGTGCCATCAGTGGTACCTGGGGCGGGAGACCCTACAATGAGCAGTTCTTC
CDR3: CAISGTWGGRPYNEQFF

size: NA
J: TRBJ2-5
D: NA
V: TRBV28
DNA: TGTGCCACCCGCGGGGCCAACCAAGAGACCCAGTACTTC
CDR3: CATRGANQETQYF

size: few
J: TRBJ2-3
D: NA
V: TRBV6-5
DNA: TGTGCCAGCAGTTATTCAAGGGGCCCCTCAAATACGCAGTATTTT
CDR3: CASSYSRGPSNTQYF

size: NA
J: TRBJ2-7
D: TRBD2
V: TRBV2
DNA: TGTGCCAGCAGAACGGGACTAGCTACCGACGAGCAGTACTTC
CDR3: CASRTGLATDEQYF

size: NA
J: TRBJ2-1
D: TRBD2
V: TRBV7-2
DNA: TGTGCCAGCAGCTTACTTGGAGGCGGGGGGGCGAAATACAATGAGCAGTTCTTC
CDR3: CASSLLGGGGAKYNEQFF

size: NA
J: TRBJ1-5
D: TRBD1
V: TRBV12-3/TRBV12-4
DNA: TGTGCCAGCAGGTCCTCCGACAGGGGGCGCGCATATGATAGCAATCAGCCCCAGCATTTT
CDR3: CASRSSDRGRAYDSNQPQHF

size: NA
J: TRBJ2-6
D: NA
V: TRBV28
DNA: TGTGCCACTCAGCCATCCGGGTGGGGGTCGACTGGGGCCAACGTCCTGACTTTC
CDR3: CATQPSGWGSTGANVLTF

size: many
J: TRBJ1-1
D: NA
V: TRBV4-1
DNA: TGCGCCAGCAGCCAATCAGCGTTTGGGGCAGCTTTCTTT
CDR3: CASSQSAFGAAFF

size: many
J: TRBJ2-5
D: TRBD1
V: TRBV18
DNA: TGTGCCAGCTCACCACCGGGACAGGGAATGAGAGAGACCCAGTACTTC
CDR3: CASSPPGQGMRETQYF

size: few
J: TRBJ1-2
D: NA
V: TRBV4-1
DNA: TGCGCCAGCAGCCCGCTCCCCAGGACGGTTTATGGCTACACCTTC
CDR3: CASSPLPRTVYGYTF

size: NA
J: TRBJ2-1
D: TRBD2
V: TRBV2
DNA: TGTGCCAGCAGTGAATGGTCGGGACTAGCGGACAATGAGCAGTTCTTC
CDR3: CASSEWSGLADNEQFF